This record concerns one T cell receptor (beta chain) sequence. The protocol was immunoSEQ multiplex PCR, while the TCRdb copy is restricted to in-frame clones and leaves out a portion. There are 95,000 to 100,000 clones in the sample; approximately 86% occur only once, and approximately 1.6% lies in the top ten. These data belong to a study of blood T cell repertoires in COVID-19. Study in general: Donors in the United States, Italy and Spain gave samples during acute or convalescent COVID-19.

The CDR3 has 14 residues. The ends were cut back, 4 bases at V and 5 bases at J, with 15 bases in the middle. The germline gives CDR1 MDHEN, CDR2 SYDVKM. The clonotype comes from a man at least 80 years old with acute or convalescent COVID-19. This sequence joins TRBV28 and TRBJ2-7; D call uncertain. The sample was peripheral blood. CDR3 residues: CASSSTVTYDEQYF. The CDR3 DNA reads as TGTGCCAGCAGTTCCACGGTAACTTACGACGAGCAGTACTTC.